What follows are 24 T cell receptor beta chains derived from one specimen sequenced in a study of beta chain features in type 1 diabetes. What these receptors recognize is not known. Since all of the isolated RNA was reverse transcribed, expressed TCRB transcripts were what got sequenced. Some clones are missing from TCRdb's copy, which holds only in-frame ones; the method was immunoSEQ multiplex PCR. The table lists hundreds of thousands of clones, 13% of them singletons. Study conclusions and caveats: There was a moderate but significant shortening of TCRB CDR3s in all four CD4+ subsets of Type 1 diabetes patients.

Sequenced material: naive CD4+ T cells from blood. These receptors all come from a man between 18 and 29 years old with type 1 diabetes.

This chain connects TRBV16 to TRBJ2-7; D is ambiguous. V lost 2 bases and J 2 bases, leaving 13 bases between the germline ends. From germline, CDR1 is KGHSY and CDR2 FQNENV. CDR3 length: 15 amino acids. CDR3 amino acids: CASSQLGALTYEQYF. CDR3 nucleotide sequence: TGTGCCAGCAGCCAACTAGGAGCTTTAACCTACGAGCAGTACTTC.

The V gene is TRBV5-1, the J gene TRBJ2-3, with D possibly being TRBD1 or TRBD2 (5 bases each). This CDR3 has 13 residues. CDR1 is SGHRS and CDR2 is YFSETQ in the germline V gene. The V gene lost 2 bases and the J gene lost 7 bases, with 11 bases spanning the gap. In DNA, the CDR3 is TGCGCCAGCAGCTTAGACAGCGGAAATACGCAGTATTTT. Its protein is CASSLDSGNTQYF. The variable domain in full, with the rest retrieved from reference TRBV5-1 and TRBJ2-3, is KAGVTQTPRYLIKTRGQQVTLSCSPISGHRSVSWYQQTPGQGLQFLFEYFSETQRNKGNFPGRFSGRQFSNSRSEMNVSTLELGDSALYLCASSLDSGNTQYFGPGTRLTVL.

The genes are TRBV19 and TRBJ2-6; D gene ambiguous. The germline V gene has CDR1 LNHDA and CDR2 SQIVND (reference sequence). V lost 8 bases to trimming and J lost 1 base, with 0 bases between them. CDR3 size: 11 residues. CDR3 coding DNA: TGTGCCAGTTCTGGGGCCAACGTCCTGACTTTC. It codes for CASSGANVLTF.

This rearrangement joins TRBV25-1 to TRBJ2-5; D is undetermined. The CDR3 length is 15 residues. Germline assignment: CDR1 MGHDK and CDR2 SYGVNS. Trimming took 1 base from V and 2 from J, leaving 11 bases between them. CDR3 sequence: CASSEFLSDQETQYF. The CDR3 nucleotides read TGTGCCAGCAGTGAATTTCTGTCAGATCAAGAGACCCAGTACTTC.

This clone turned up a few times. The chain has TRBV5-1 and TRBJ1-5, with TRBD1 matching over 7 bases. With 4 bases clipped from V and 5 bases from J, the junction kept 6 bases outside the gene matches. The CDR3 extends over 14 amino acids. The germline V gene has CDR1 SGHRS and CDR2 YFSETQ. The CDR3 region is CASSAGTADQPQHF. CDR3 nucleotide sequence: TGCGCCAGCAGCGCAGGGACAGCCGATCAGCCCCAGCATTTT.

The rearrangement uses TRBV6-1 and TRBJ1-1, with 8 bases identical to TRBD1. The CDR3 is 14 residues long. V lost 6 bases and J lost 1; bases outside the gene matches: 4. The germline gives CDR1 MNHNS, CDR2 SASEGT. CDR3 DNA sequence: TGTGCCAGCAGGACAGGGGAACGGAACACTGAAGCTTTCTTT. Its protein product is CASRTGERNTEAFF.

In its sample, this clone was seen a few times. The chain joins TRBV5-6 to TRBJ2-3, with D uncertain. The CDR3 spans 15 residues. Between the trimmed V and J ends, which lost 0 bases and 2 bases, there was a span of 10 bases. Germline V gives CDR1 SGHDT, CDR2 YYEEEE. The CDR3 DNA reads as TGTGCCAGCAGCTTGGGGGCGGCAGACACAGATACGCAGTATTTT. It codes for CASSLGAADTDTQYF. The full variable domain, rest sourced from reference TRBV5-6 and TRBJ2-3, is DAGVTQSPTHLIKTRGQQVTLRCSPKSGHDTVSWYQQALGQGPQFIFQYYEEEERQRGNFPDRFSGHQFPNYSSELNVNALLLGDSALYLCASSLGAADTDTQYFGPGTRLTVL.

This clone was recorded a few times. This chain links TRBV15 with TRBJ1-4; 10 bases line up with TRBD1. The germline gives CDR1 LNHNV, CDR2 YYDKDF (reference sequence). Trimming at V came to 1 base and at J to 12 bases, leaving 5 bases not matched to a gene. The CDR3 is 14 residues long. CDR3 residues: CATSRVRQGAQLFF. CDR3 coding DNA: TGTGCCACCAGCAGAGTGAGACAGGGGGCTCAACTGTTTTTT.

The sample holds one count of this clone. The chain links TRBV5-4 to TRBJ2-5; 7 bases are a match to TRBD1. V was clipped by 5 bases and J by 1 base; unmatched bases: 2. The V gene's germline CDR1 is SGHNT and CDR2 YYREEE (reference sequence). CDR3 size: 13 residues. CDR3 DNA: TGTGCCAGCAGGGGGGACAGCCAAGAGACCCAGTACTTC. Protein product: CASRGDSQETQYF.

This clone was recorded a few times. V usage is TRBV30 and J usage is TRBJ1-2; 8 bases align to TRBD1. Germline values: CDR1 GTSNPN, CDR2 SVGIG (reference sequence). This CDR3 is built from 15 residues. Losses at the gene ends were 3 bases for V and 2 bases for J; bases not matched to a gene: 8. The CDR3 DNA follows: TGTGCCTGGAGCCGGCCAGGGGGCACCAACTATGGCTACACCTTC. It yields the protein CAWSRPGGTNYGYTF.

This clone was counted a few times. CDR3 sequence reads: CSATPHGYTF. CDR3 DNA sequence: TGCAGTGCTACTCCTCATGGCTACACCTTC. The J gene is TRBJ1-2, the V gene TRBV20-1; D gene uncertain. The ends were cut back, 4 bases at V and 6 bases at J, with 6 bases in the middle. The CDR3 runs 10 residues. Germline CDR1 and CDR2: DFQATT and SNEGSKA (reference sequence).

V and J are TRBV14 and TRBJ2-7; D is unresolved. The CDR3 runs 9 residues. Trimming removed 8 bases from V and 3 bases from J, with 2 bases in between. The V gene's germline CDR1 is SGHDN and CDR2 FVKESK. The CDR3 DNA reads TGTGCCAGCGGCTACGAGCAGTACTTC. It codes for CASGYEQYF.

The V gene is TRBV10-3, the J gene TRBJ2-5; D is perhaps TRBD1 or TRBD2 (6 bases each). This CDR3 is 14 amino acids long. Between the trimmed V and J ends, which lost 2 bases and 2 bases, there was a span of 9 bases. Germline CDR1 ENHRY, CDR2 SYGVKD. CDR3 protein: CAISEGGQQETQYF. The CDR3 DNA is TGTGCCATCAGTGAGGGGGGGCAGCAAGAGACCCAGTACTTC.

This chain uses TRBV7-9 with TRBJ1-1, with TRBD1 matching over 9 bases. Germline CDR1 and CDR2: SEHNR and FQNEAQ (reference sequence). This CDR3 is 11 amino acids long. Unmatched junction bases numbered 3, after V lost 5 bases and J lost 11 bases. CDR3 in DNA: TGTGCCAGCAGCCTTGGACAGGGGGCTTTCTTT. Translated, it gives CASSLGQGAFF. Full variable domain (remainder filled in from reference TRBV7-9 and TRBJ1-1): DTGVSQNPRHKITKRGQNVTFRCDPISEHNRLYWYRQTLGQGPEFLTYFQNEAQLEKSRLLSDRFSAERPKGSFSTLEIQRTEQGDSAMYLCASSLGQGAFFGQGTRLTVV.

This clone was counted only a few times. The chain carries TRBV27 and TRBJ2-3; 12 bases are shared with TRBD2. Trimming took 5 bases from V and 12 from J; bases not matched to a gene: 6. This CDR3 is built from 13 residues. The germline gives CDR1 MNHEY, CDR2 SMNVEV (reference sequence). DNA for the CDR3: TGTGCCAGCAGTCGCCAGACTAGCGGGGGACAGTATTTT. Translated, it gives CASSRQTSGGQYF.

Only a few counts were recorded for this clone. The J gene is TRBJ1-1, the V gene TRBV25-1; TRBD1 is a possible D gene (6 bases). Trimming cost V 3 bases and J 6 bases, with 14 bases left between them. Germline V gene lookup returns CDR1 MGHDK and CDR2 SYGVNS. This CDR3 spans 14 amino acids. Here the CDR3 DNA reads TGTGCCAGCAGTGAGGGGGGCAGGGATCCTGAAGCTTTCTTT. Translation gives CASSEGGRDPEAFF.

The rearrangement joins TRBV2 to TRBJ1-2; D remains ambiguous. The length of the CDR3 is 14 residues. Between the trimmed V and J ends, which lost 1 base and 3 bases, there was a span of 9 bases. CDR1 SNHLY and CDR2 FYNNEI come from the germline V gene. As DNA, the CDR3 is TGTGCCAGCAGTGAAGGGCAGCTTCACTATGGCTACACCTTC. It specifies CASSEGQLHYGYTF.

The chain combines TRBV9 with TRBJ1-6; the D gene is possibly TRBD1 (5 bases). This CDR3 contains 15 residues. Trimming pared 1 base from V and 7 bases from J, leaving 12 bases between. Germline assignment: CDR1 SGDLS and CDR2 YYNGEE. The CDR3 coding sequence is TGTGCCAGCAGCGTAAATATGGGACTAAATTCACCCCTCCACTTT. Translation gives CASSVNMGLNSPLHF.

V and J are TRBV18 and TRBJ1-1; D is uncertain. With 4 bases removed from V and 1 base from J, the gap between germline ends came to 10 bases. The CDR3 is made up of 14 amino acids. The germline V gene encodes CDR1 KGHSH and CDR2 LQKENI. Here the CDR3 DNA reads TGTGCCAGCTCACGAGAGGAGGGGAACACTGAAGCTTTCTTT. Translated: CASSREEGNTEAFF.

In its sample, this clone was seen a few times. The CDR3 reads CASSYPEAGEAFF. In DNA, the CDR3 is TGTGCCAGCAGTTACCCTGAGGCGGGTGAAGCTTTCTTT. The chain carries TRBV6-6 and TRBJ1-1; D ambiguous. The CDR3 contains 13 residues. The V end lost 2 bases, the J end lost 7 bases, and 11 bases lay between the germline ends. From germline, CDR1 is MNHNY and CDR2 SVGAGI (reference sequence).

The chain joins TRBV5-1 to TRBJ1-4; tentatively, D is TRBD1 (5 bases). This CDR3 spans 14 amino acids. Germline loops: CDR1 SGHRS, CDR2 YFSETQ. Trimming cost V 1 base and J 7 bases, with 11 bases left between them. The CDR3 sequence is CASSLSQAGEKLFF. The DNA of the CDR3 is TGCGCCAGCAGCTTGTCACAGGCAGGTGAAAAACTGTTTTTT. The whole variable domain, remainder taken from reference TRBV5-1 and TRBJ1-4, is KAGVTQTPRYLIKTRGQQVTLSCSPISGHRSVSWYQQTPGQGLQFLFEYFSETQRNKGNFPGRFSGRQFSNSRSEMNVSTLELGDSALYLCASSLSQAGEKLFFGSGTQLSVL.

This clone was recorded a few times. The rearrangement links TRBV6-4 to TRBJ2-1; D perhaps matches TRBD1 (5 bases). Trimming shortened V by 6 bases and J by 0 bases, and 9 bases separated the two germline ends. The germline CDR1 and CDR2 sequences are MRHNA and SNTAGT. CDR3 length equals 14 residues. CDR3 bases: TGTGCCAGCAGAGGGGATACCTCCTACAATGAGCAGTTCTTC. Its translation: CASRGDTSYNEQFF.

This clone was picked up a small number of times. The CDR3: CASSHGTGRGGELFF. CDR3 bases: TGCGCCAGCAGCCATGGGACAGGGAGGGGCGGGGAGCTGTTTTTT. The rearrangement joins TRBV4-1 to TRBJ2-2; 9 positions agree with TRBD1. Germline CDR1 reads MGHRA; CDR2 reads YSYEKL. The CDR3 extends over 15 amino acids. V was clipped by 3 bases and J by 7 bases; unmatched bases: 6.

The chain joins TRBV15 to TRBJ2-7; D is tentatively TRBD1 or TRBD2 (5 bases each). V was cut by 3 bases and J by 3 bases, with 12 bases left in between. Looked up from germline, CDR1 is LNHNV and CDR2 is YYDKDF (reference sequence). The CDR3 sequence is 14 residues long. As DNA, the CDR3 is TGTGCCACCAGCAGGGGGGACCCGATCTACGAGCAGTACTTC. Residues: CATSRGDPIYEQYF.